This T cell receptor (beta chain) comes out of a study of blood T cell repertoires in COVID-19. Study-level information: T cells, B-cell-depleted T cells, or PBMCs provided the cDNA or gDNA that served as material.

The study assigned cohorts using participant-reported clinical history. Either two negative PCRs, clearance, or symptom resolution qualified Cohort 3 donors as recovered. The ends lost 10 bases at V and 0 bases at J; junction bases unmatched: 15. Germline CDR1 ENHRY, CDR2 SYGVKD. This CDR3 contains 18 residues. Authors' processing steps: Estimation of nucleated cell counts was performed using reference gene primer amplification. Produced via immunoSEQ multiplex PCR; TCRdb's table is partial and in-frame only. The V and J calls and the clone size are those of that table, but D and trimming were determined from the DNA. The sample lists some 350,000 clones, 87% occurring once.

Sequenced input: PBMCs or T cells enriched from blood (not recorded which). The receptor was isolated from a woman aged 30 to 39 who had recovered from COVID-19. The rearrangement joins TRBV10-3 to TRBJ2-1, with 10 positions matching TRBD2. CDR3 loop: CATRVSGGPPLSYNEQFF. In DNA, the CDR3 is TGTGCCACAAGGGTTAGCGGGGGGCCGCCGCTCTCCTACAATGAGCAGTTCTTC.